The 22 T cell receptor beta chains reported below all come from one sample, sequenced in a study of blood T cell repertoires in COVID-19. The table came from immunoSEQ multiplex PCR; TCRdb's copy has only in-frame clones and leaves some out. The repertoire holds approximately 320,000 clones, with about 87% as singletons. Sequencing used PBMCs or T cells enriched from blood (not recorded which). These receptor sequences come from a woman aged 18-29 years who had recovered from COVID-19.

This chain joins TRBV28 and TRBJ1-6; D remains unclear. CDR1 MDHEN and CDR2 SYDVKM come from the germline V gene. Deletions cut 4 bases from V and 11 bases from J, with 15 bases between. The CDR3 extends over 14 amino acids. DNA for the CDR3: TGTGCCAGCAGTTCCTACTCACAGTTAACACCCCTCCACTTT. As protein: CASSSYSQLTPLHF.

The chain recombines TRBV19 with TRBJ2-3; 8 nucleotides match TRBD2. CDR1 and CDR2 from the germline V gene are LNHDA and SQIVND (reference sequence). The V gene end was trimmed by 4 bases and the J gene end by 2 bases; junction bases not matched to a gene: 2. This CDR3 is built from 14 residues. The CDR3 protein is CASSTGGPTDTQYF. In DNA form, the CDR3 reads TGTGCCAGTAGTACGGGGGGGCCCACAGATACGCAGTATTTT.

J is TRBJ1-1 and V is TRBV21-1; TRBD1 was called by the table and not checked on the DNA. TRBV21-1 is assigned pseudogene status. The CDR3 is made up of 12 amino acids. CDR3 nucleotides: TGTGCCAGCAGAGACAGGGGCACTGAAGCTTTCTTT. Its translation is CASRDRGTEAFF.

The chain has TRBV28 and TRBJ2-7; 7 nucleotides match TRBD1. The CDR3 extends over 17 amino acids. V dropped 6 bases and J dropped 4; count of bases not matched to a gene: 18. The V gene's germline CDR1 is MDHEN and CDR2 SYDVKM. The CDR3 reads CASSSTLSPGTDYEQYF. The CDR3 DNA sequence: TGTGCCAGCAGCTCAACGTTATCCCCCGGGACAGATTACGAGCAGTACTTC.

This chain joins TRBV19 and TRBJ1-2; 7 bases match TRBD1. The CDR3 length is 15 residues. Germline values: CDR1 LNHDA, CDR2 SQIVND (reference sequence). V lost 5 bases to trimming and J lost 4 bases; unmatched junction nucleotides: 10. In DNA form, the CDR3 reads TGTGCCAGTAGTTCCCCAGGGGGAAAATCCTATGGCTACACCTTC. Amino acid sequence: CASSSPGGKSYGYTF.

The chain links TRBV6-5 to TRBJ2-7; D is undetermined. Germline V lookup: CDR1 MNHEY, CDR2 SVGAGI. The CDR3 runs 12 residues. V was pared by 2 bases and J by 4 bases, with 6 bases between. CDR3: CASSYNNYEQYF. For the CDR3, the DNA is TGTGCCAGCAGTTACAATAATTACGAGCAGTACTTC.

The CDR3 here is CASSQEQREWSYNEQFF. In nucleotides, the CDR3 is TGTGCCAGCAGCCAAGAACAACGGGAGTGGTCCTACAATGAGCAGTTCTTC. This rearrangement joins TRBV4-2 to TRBJ2-1; tentative D call: TRBD2 (6 bases). Germline V gene sequence: CDR1 LGHNA, CDR2 YNFKEQ. The CDR3 contains 17 residues. Trimming stripped 0 bases from V and 1 base from J, with 13 bases between.

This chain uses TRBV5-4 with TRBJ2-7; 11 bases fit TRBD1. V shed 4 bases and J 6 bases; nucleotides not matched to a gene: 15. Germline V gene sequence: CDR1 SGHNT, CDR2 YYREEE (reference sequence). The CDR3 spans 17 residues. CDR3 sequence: CASSPRTGGPILSEQYF. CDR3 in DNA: TGTGCCAGCAGCCCACGGACAGGGGGCCCGATCCTTTCCGAGCAGTACTTC.

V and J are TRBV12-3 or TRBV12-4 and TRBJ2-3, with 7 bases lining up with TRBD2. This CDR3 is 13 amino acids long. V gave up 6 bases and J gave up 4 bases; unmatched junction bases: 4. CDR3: CASRIAGADTQYF. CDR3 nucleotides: TGTGCCAGCAGAATAGCGGGCGCAGATACGCAGTATTTT.

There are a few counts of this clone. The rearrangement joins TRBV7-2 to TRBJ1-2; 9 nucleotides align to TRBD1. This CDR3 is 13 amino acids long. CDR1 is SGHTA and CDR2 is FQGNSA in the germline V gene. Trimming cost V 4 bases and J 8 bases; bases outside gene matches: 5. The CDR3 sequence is CASSSNRGRGYTF. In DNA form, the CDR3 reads TGTGCCAGCAGCTCTAACAGGGGGCGAGGCTACACCTTC.

Here the CDR3 DNA reads TGTGCCAGCAGCCAGGACCCGGGACAGTACGAGACCCAGTACTTC. It encodes CASSQDPGQYETQYF. The rearrangement links TRBV7-7 to TRBJ2-5; 7 nucleotides match TRBD1. Losses at the gene ends were 5 bases for V and 5 bases for J; bases not matched to a gene: 11. Germline CDR1 and CDR2: SSHAT and FNYEAQ (reference sequence). The CDR3 covers 15 residues.

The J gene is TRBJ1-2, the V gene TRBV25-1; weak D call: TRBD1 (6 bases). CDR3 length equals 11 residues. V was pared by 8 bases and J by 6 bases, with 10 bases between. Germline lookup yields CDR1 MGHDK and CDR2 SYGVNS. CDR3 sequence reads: CASQNRDGYTF. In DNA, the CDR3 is TGTGCCAGCCAGAACAGGGATGGCTACACCTTC.

CDR3 sequence (DNA): TGTGCCAGCACCGGGACAGGGGGGACTGAAGCTTTCTTT. It specifies CASTGTGGTEAFF. This chain connects TRBV25-1 to TRBJ1-1; 11 bases align to TRBD1. Germline loops: CDR1 MGHDK, CDR2 SYGVNS. The CDR3 contains 13 residues. Germline trimming cut 7 bases from V and 5 bases from J; bases unmatched to any gene: 3.

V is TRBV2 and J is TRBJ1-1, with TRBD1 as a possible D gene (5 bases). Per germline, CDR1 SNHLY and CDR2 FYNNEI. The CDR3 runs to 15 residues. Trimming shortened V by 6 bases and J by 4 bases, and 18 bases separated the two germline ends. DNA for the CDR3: TGTGCCAGCAGCCCCGAGATGATGGGGGGCACTGAAGCTTTCTTT. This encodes CASSPEMMGGTEAFF.

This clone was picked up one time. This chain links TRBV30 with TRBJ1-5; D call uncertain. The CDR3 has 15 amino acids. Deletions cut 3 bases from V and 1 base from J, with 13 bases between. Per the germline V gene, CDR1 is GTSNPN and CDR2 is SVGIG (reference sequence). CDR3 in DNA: TGTGCCTGGAGCGCCGGGGTAAACAGCAATCAGCCCCAGCATTTT. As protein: CAWSAGVNSNQPQHF.

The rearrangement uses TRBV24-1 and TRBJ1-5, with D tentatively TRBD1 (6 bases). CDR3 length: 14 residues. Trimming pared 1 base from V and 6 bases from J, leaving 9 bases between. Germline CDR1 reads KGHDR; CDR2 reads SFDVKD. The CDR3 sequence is CATSDLEGVQPQHF. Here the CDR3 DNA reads TGTGCCACCAGTGATTTAGAGGGGGTTCAGCCCCAGCATTTT.

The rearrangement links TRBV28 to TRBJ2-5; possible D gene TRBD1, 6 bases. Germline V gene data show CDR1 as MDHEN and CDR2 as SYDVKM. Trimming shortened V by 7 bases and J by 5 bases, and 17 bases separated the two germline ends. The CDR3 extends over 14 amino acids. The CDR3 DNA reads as TGTGCCAGCAATAGCAGGGGCGTTGGGGAGACCCAGTACTTC. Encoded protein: CASNSRGVGETQYF.

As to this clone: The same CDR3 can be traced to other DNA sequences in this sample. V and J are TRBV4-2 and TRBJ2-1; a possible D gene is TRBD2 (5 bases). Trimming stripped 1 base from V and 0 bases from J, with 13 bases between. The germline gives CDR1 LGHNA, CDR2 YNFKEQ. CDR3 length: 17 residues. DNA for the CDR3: TGTGCCAGCAGCCAAGTTACGGGAACTGCCTCCTACAATGAGCAGTTCTTC. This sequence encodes CASSQVTGTASYNEQFF.

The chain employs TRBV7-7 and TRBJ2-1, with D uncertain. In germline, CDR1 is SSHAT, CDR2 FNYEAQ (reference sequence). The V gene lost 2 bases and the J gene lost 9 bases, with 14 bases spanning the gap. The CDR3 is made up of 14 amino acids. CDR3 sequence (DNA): TGTGCCAGCAGCTTAAGTCGGCACTCAGGTGAGCAGTTCTTC. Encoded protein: CASSLSRHSGEQFF.

In DNA, the CDR3 is TGTGCCAGCAGCGTATTAGAGGCCGACTACTTTGGGCACACCATATATTTT. It is translated as CASSVLEADYFGHTIYF. The J gene is TRBJ1-3, the V gene TRBV9; no reliable D call. This CDR3 region has 17 residues. Trimming pared 1 base from V and 8 bases from J, leaving 22 bases between. Germline values: CDR1 SGDLS, CDR2 YYNGEE.

CDR3 in DNA: TGTGCCAGCAGTGAATTTATGGGCGACGAGCAGTACTTC. Translation: CASSEFMGDEQYF. The chain employs TRBV25-1 and TRBJ2-7; D is unclear. Trimming removed 1 base from V and 5 bases from J, with 9 bases in between. Germline lookup yields CDR1 MGHDK and CDR2 SYGVNS. This CDR3 comprises 13 residues.

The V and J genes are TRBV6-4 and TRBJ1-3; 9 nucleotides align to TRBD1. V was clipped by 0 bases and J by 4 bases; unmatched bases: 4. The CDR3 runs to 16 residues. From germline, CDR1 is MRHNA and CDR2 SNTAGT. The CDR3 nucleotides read TGTGCCAGCAGTGACTCTGACAGGGGGGCAGGAAACACCATATATTTT. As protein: CASSDSDRGAGNTIYF.